This T cell receptor beta chain is from a study of early T cells in non-severe SARS-CoV-2 infection. Study at large: Sequencing targeted bulk RNA from unsorted whole blood, leaving chains unpaired.

This CDR3 has 15 residues. Trimming shortened V by 0 bases and J by 8 bases, and 13 bases separated the two germline ends. Germline V gene lookup returns CDR1 SGHVS and CDR2 FNYEAQ. This clonotype was observed many times. The target antigen is unknown. General observations from the study: There was a bias toward anti-spike CD8 responses in VDJdb matching, which missed private and CD4 specificities.

Individual cDNA molecules carried attached unique molecular identifiers. MiXCR, applied by TCRdb to the 5' RACE reads, yields one record per CDR3 protein. The repertoire includes roughly 80,000 distinct CDR3 sequences, around 9.9% of them detected once, and nearly 5% sits in the top ten. The sequenced sample consisted of whole blood. The chain employs TRBV7-6 and TRBJ1-4; maybe TRBD1 (6 bases). This TCR came from an adult who was a healthcare worker with PCR-confirmed SARS-CoV-2 infection or an uninfected control (not recorded which). CDR3 amino acids: CASSLAQGLGEKLFF. CDR3 coding DNA: TGTGCCAGCAGCTTAGCGCAGGGGTTGGGCGAAAAACTGTTTTTT.